The 11 T cell receptor beta chains presented below share a single source sample, sequenced in a study of blood T cell repertoires in COVID-19. The table came from immunoSEQ multiplex PCR; TCRdb's copy has only in-frame clones and leaves some out. The sample lists around 250,000 clones, roughly 86% occurring once. The sequencing input was PBMCs or T cells enriched from blood (not recorded which). These receptors were obtained from a woman in her forties or fifties who had recovered from COVID-19.

This chain joins TRBV2 and TRBJ2-3; 11 nucleotides line up with TRBD2. With V trimmed by 4 bases and J by 1 base, 10 bases remained unmatched. Germline CDR1 is SNHLY and CDR2 is FYNNEI. This CDR3 is built from 18 residues. The CDR3 region has the DNA TGTGCCAGCAGTGTGTTAGCGGGAGGGCGGGGTGGCACAGATACGCAGTATTTT. Translated, it gives CASSVLAGGRGGTDTQYF.

The V gene is TRBV28, the J gene TRBJ2-2; maybe TRBD2 (6 bases). The V end was cut by 3 bases, the J end by 3 bases, with 11 bases between. CDR3 size: 15 residues. Per the germline V gene, CDR1 is MDHEN and CDR2 is SYDVKM. CDR3 nucleotide sequence: TGTGCCAGCAGTTTCGCTAGCGAGGACACCGGGGAGCTGTTTTTT. As protein: CASSFASEDTGELFF.

In its sample, this clone was seen a few times. At one of its ends the junction is not consistent with the germline gene, which may arise from a read error. The chain joins TRBV11-2 to TRBJ2-7, with a weak D call TRBD2 (5 bases). The CDR3 totals 15 residues. The germline gives CDR1 SGHAT, CDR2 FQNNGV. The CDR3 protein is CASSLAPGSAYEQYF. The CDR3 DNA is TGTGCCAGCAGTTTAGCACCGGGGTCGGCCTACGAGCAGTACTTC.

The chain combines TRBV9 with TRBJ2-3; tentative D call: TRBD1 (5 bases). Trimming took 0 bases from V and 4 from J, leaving 9 bases between them. The CDR3 is 14 amino acids. Germline V lookup: CDR1 SGDLS, CDR2 YYNGEE. For the CDR3, the DNA is TGTGCCAGCAGCGTAGGGGTCAGGGCAGATACGCAGTATTTT. This codes for CASSVGVRADTQYF.

This rearrangement joins TRBV7-2 to TRBJ2-1; 7 positions match TRBD2. After removal of 5 bases from V and 6 bases from J, the junction contained 7 bases not matched to a gene. The CDR3 loop spans 14 amino acids. Germline assignment: CDR1 SGHTA and CDR2 FQGNSA. Written as DNA, the CDR3 is TGTGCCAGCAGCGACACTAGCGTCAGCAATGAGCAGTTCTTC. The encoded protein is CASSDTSVSNEQFF.

This rearrangement joins TRBV10-1 to TRBJ2-1; 11 bases line up with TRBD2. The V gene end was trimmed by 0 bases and the J gene end by 9 bases; junction bases not matched to a gene: 19. Germline V lookup: CDR1 WNHNN, CDR2 SYGVQD (reference sequence). This CDR3 region has 20 residues. The CDR3 DNA follows: TGCGCCAGCAGTGAGTCGTTAGCTAGCGGGAGGAGTTCCCTTTTAGGTGAGCAGTTCTTC. This encodes CASSESLASGRSSLLGEQFF.

V gene TRBV28 combines with J gene TRBJ1-3, with D perhaps TRBD1 (6 bases). The V gene lost 3 bases and the J gene lost 4 bases, with 13 bases spanning the gap. CDR1 and CDR2 from the germline V gene are MDHEN and SYDVKM. CDR3 length: 15 residues. CDR3 residues: CASSFFLGQGNTIYF. The CDR3 region has the DNA TGTGCCAGCAGTTTTTTCCTAGGACAGGGAAACACCATATATTTT.

The chain employs TRBV4-1 and TRBJ1-3; D uncertain. The V end was cut by 5 bases, the J end by 3 bases, with 11 bases between. The germline V gene encodes CDR1 MGHRA and CDR2 YSYEKL. The CDR3 covers 14 residues. For the CDR3, the DNA is TGCGCCAGCAGCTCTACGAGAGATGGAAACACCATATATTTT. Translating it yields CASSSTRDGNTIYF.

The chain carries TRBV9 and TRBJ2-7; D is perhaps TRBD2 (5 bases). CDR3 length: 15 amino acids. The germline V gene encodes CDR1 SGDLS and CDR2 YYNGEE. Trimming removed 4 bases from V and 1 base from J, with 15 bases in between. The CDR3 bases are TGTGCCAGCAGCTTTCGAGCGGACCCGTCCTACGAGCAGTACTTC. Its protein is CASSFRADPSYEQYF.

The chain carries TRBV29-1 and TRBJ1-2; perhaps TRBD1 as D (6 bases). V was pared by 3 bases and J by 2 bases, with 16 bases between. The CDR3 consists of 15 residues. The germline CDR1 and CDR2 sequences are SQVTM and ANQGSEA. DNA for the CDR3: TGCAGCGTTGACCAGACCGGGACATCCAACTATGGCTACACCTTC. Its protein is CSVDQTGTSNYGYTF. The full variable domain, rest sourced from reference TRBV29-1 and TRBJ1-2, is SAVISQKPSRDICQRGTSLTIQCQVDSQVTMMFWYRQQPGQSLTLIATANQGSEATYESGFVIDKFPISRPNLTFSTLTVSNMSPEDSSIYLCSVDQTGTSNYGYTFGSGTRLTVV.

The chain combines TRBV7-2 with TRBJ1-4; 8 positions match TRBD1. Germline V gene data show CDR1 as SGHTA and CDR2 as FQGNSA. The CDR3 consists of 14 residues. The V and J ends lost 1 base and 8 bases, in that order; junction bases with no gene match: 3. DNA for the CDR3: TGTGCCAGCAGCTTAGACAGGGGGGGCGAAAAACTGTTTTTT. As protein: CASSLDRGGEKLFF.